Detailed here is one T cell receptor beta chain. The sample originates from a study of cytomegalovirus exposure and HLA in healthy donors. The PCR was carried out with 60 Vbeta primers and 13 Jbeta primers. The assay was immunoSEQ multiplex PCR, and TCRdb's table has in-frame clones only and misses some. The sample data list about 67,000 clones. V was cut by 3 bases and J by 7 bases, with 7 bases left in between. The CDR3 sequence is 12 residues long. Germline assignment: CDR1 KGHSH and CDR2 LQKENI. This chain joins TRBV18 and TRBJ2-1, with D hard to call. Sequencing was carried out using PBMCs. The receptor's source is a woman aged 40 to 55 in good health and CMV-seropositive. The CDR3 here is CASSPPGNEQFF. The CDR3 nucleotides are TGTGCCAGCTCACCGCCCGGGAATGAGCAGTTCTTC. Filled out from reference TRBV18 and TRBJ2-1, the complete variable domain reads NAGVMQNPRHLVRRRGQEARLRCSPMKGHSHVYWYRQLPEEGLKFMVYLQKENIIDESGMPKERFSAEFPKEGPSILRIQQVVRGDSAAYFCASSPPGNEQFFGPGTRLTVL.